Listed below are T cell receptor beta chains from one sample, sequenced in a study of cytomegalovirus exposure and HLA in healthy donors. Clones were sequenced by immunoSEQ multiplex PCR, and TCRdb holds only the in-frame ones, with some missing. The sample has tens of thousands of clones; roughly 84% are singletons. Sequences were obtained from PBMCs. The receptors here all came from a man in his thirties or forties in good health and CMV-seronegative. CDR3s include the opening cysteine and the closing phenylalanine or tryptophan. D genes are given only for firm matches. Not every row has a clone size; where given, it reads once, few, many or a size class.

v_gene	d_gene	j_gene	abundance	CDR3nt	CDR3aa
TRBV5-1	-	TRBJ2-6	-	TGCGCCAGCAGCTTGGATCCAGGGGCGGCTGGGGCCAACGTCCTGACTTTC	CASSLDPGAAGANVLTF
TRBV4-2	TRBD1	TRBJ2-6	-	TGTGCCAGCAGCCAAGAACAGGGGAAAGGGGCCAACGTCCTGACTTTC	CASSQEQGKGANVLTF
TRBV30	TRBD1	TRBJ1-6	-	TGTGCCTGGAGCATTGGACAGGGTTGGTCACCCCTCCACTTT	CAWSIGQGWSPLHF
TRBV19	-	TRBJ2-1	-	TGTGCCAGTAGTATTGAACTAGCCTCCTACAATGAGCAGTTCTTC	CASSIELASYNEQFF
TRBV6-1	-	TRBJ2-7	-	TGTGCCAGCAGTGCCCAGGGTTTCTCCTACGAGCAGTACTTC	CASSAQGFSYEQYF
TRBV5-4	-	TRBJ2-7	-	TGTGCCAGCAGCTCCCCGGGTGCTGAGCAGTACTTC	CASSSPGAEQYF
TRBV12-5	-	TRBJ1-2	-	TGTGCTAGTGGTTTGGCAGCGGGGTATGGCTACACCTTC	CASGLAAGYGYTF
TRBV2	TRBD2	TRBJ2-5	few	TGTGCCAGCAGCGTGACTAGCGGGGGCTTCAAAGAGACCCAGTACTTC	CASSVTSGGFKETQYF
TRBV6-5	TRBD1	TRBJ1-4	-	TGTGCCAGCAGCCCGGGACAGCTTAATGAAAAACTGTTTTTT	CASSPGQLNEKLFF
TRBV7-9	-	TRBJ2-3	few	TGTGCCAGCAGCTTAGAATTCGGGGGAACAGATACGCAGTATTTT	CASSLEFGGTDTQYF
TRBV5-4	-	TRBJ1-6	-	TGTGCCAGCAGCTTGCAGGGGTGGAATTCACCCCTCCACTTT	CASSLQGWNSPLHF
TRBV9	TRBD1	TRBJ1-1	few	TGTGCCAGCAGCGGGAGGACAGGGGAGGGCACTGAAGCTTTCTTT	CASSGRTGEGTEAFF
TRBV10-3	TRBD1	TRBJ2-3	-	TGTGCCATCAGTGACTCGGGACAGGGCACAGATACGCAGTATTTT	CAISDSGQGTDTQYF
TRBV13	-	TRBJ2-5	-	TGTGCCAGCAGCTGGCGGGACAGAAGAGAGACCCAGTACTTC	CASSWRDRRETQYF
TRBV27	TRBD1	TRBJ2-7	-	TGTGCCACTAGGGACAGGGTTTACGAGCAGTACTTC	CATRDRVYEQYF